This entry lists 11 T cell receptor beta chains sequenced from one sample in a study of T cell responses to AZD1222 COVID-19 vaccine. The assay was immunoSEQ multiplex PCR, and TCRdb's table has in-frame clones only and misses some. The sample contains over 100,000 clones, around 86% of which appear only once. The sample in question was peripheral blood, obtained on day 0 of AZD1222 vaccination. All receptors derive from an adult in good health.

This chain links TRBV5-8 with TRBJ2-5; perhaps D is TRBD1 or TRBD2 (5 bases each). V was trimmed by 0 bases and J by 3 bases, leaving 15 bases between them. The CDR3 is made up of 16 amino acids. Germline values: CDR1 SGHTS, CDR2 YDEGEE. CDR3 region: CASSLELGTAKETQYF. Written as DNA, the CDR3 is TGTGCCAGCAGCTTGGAGCTCGGGACGGCTAAAGAGACCCAGTACTTC. The variable domain in full, completed from reference TRBV5-8 and TRBJ2-5, reads EAGVTQSPTHLIKTRGQQATLRCSPISGHTSVYWYQQALGLGLQFLLWYDEGEERNRGNFPPRFSGRQFPNYSSELNVNALELEDSALYLCASSLELGTAKETQYFGPGTRLLVL.

This clone has only one observation. The V gene is TRBV28, the J gene TRBJ2-3; the D gene is possibly TRBD1 (6 bases). The germline gives CDR1 MDHEN, CDR2 SYDVKM. This CDR3 is built from 14 residues. V was shortened by 7 bases and J by 2 bases, with 13 bases between the two germline ends. The CDR3 is CASTPGHYTDTQYF. For the CDR3, the DNA is TGTGCCAGCACCCCGGGACATTACACAGATACGCAGTATTTT.

The V call is TRBV4-1, the J call TRBJ2-2; TRBD2 aligns across 12 bases. Trimming took 1 base from V and 9 from J; bases not matched to a gene: 15. Per germline, CDR1 MGHRA and CDR2 YSYEKL. This CDR3 spans 19 amino acids. In DNA form, the CDR3 reads TGCGCCAGCAGCCAAGTTCCCCTCAGTTCTAGCGGGGGGGCGAGGGAGCTGTTTTTT. Amino acid sequence: CASSQVPLSSSGGARELFF.

This clone has only one observation. The rearrangement links TRBV12-3 or TRBV12-4 to TRBJ1-1; D is unclear. The CDR3 extends over 13 amino acids. Trimming removed 6 bases at V and 5 bases at J, with 13 bases between. The CDR3 DNA reads TGTGCCAGCAGCCTTCTAGATCGGACTGAAGCTTTCTTT. Protein: CASSLLDRTEAFF.

The chain has TRBV6-5 and TRBJ1-3; D is ambiguous. The V end lost 6 bases, the J end lost 4 bases, and 10 bases lay between the germline ends. The germline V gene has CDR1 MNHEY and CDR2 SVGAGI. The CDR3 totals 13 residues. CDR3 residues: CASSLPGGNTIYF. In DNA form, the CDR3 reads TGTGCCAGCAGCCTCCCCGGGGGAAACACCATATATTTT.

The V call is TRBV19, the J call TRBJ1-6; D is ambiguous. Trimming pared 3 bases from V and 3 bases from J, leaving 9 bases between. The CDR3 runs to 15 residues. CDR1 and CDR2 from the germline V gene are LNHDA and SQIVND (reference sequence). CDR3 sequence reads: CASSMGGNYNSPLHF. The CDR3 DNA is TGTGCCAGTAGTATGGGTGGCAACTATAATTCACCCCTCCACTTT.

This sequence joins TRBV6-5 and TRBJ1-5; TRBD1 matches 9 bases. The ends lost 7 bases at V and 7 bases at J; junction bases unmatched: 5. In germline, CDR1 is MNHEY, CDR2 SVGAGI. This CDR3 has 13 residues. The CDR3 nucleotides read TGTGCCAGCATACAGGGGGCCGGGCAGCCCCAGCATTTT. Its translation is CASIQGAGQPQHF.

The chain has TRBV7-8 and TRBJ1-2; a weak D match, TRBD1 (5 bases). V was trimmed by 1 base and J by 4 bases, leaving 13 bases between them. Per the germline V gene, CDR1 is SGHVS and CDR2 is FQNEAQ. The CDR3 has 15 residues. The CDR3 DNA follows: TGTGCCAGCAGCTTAGGCCTCGGGGGGACCTATGGCTACACCTTC. Its protein product is CASSLGLGGTYGYTF.

This chain links TRBV2 with TRBJ1-1; the D gene is possibly TRBD1 (5 bases). With 6 bases removed from V and 5 bases from J, the gap between germline ends came to 13 bases. In germline, CDR1 is SNHLY, CDR2 FYNNEI. The length of the CDR3 is 13 residues. The CDR3 nucleotides are TGTGCCAGCAGGATAAGACAGCTAACTGAAGCTTTCTTT. It encodes CASRIRQLTEAFF.

This clone appeared a single time. This chain joins TRBV7-3 and TRBJ2-6; TRBD2 matches 9 bases. V dropped 9 bases and J dropped 1; count of bases not matched to a gene: 10. Germline values: CDR1 SGHTA, CDR2 FQGTGA. CDR3 length equals 17 residues. The CDR3 loop is CASLAGARKSGANVLTF. CDR3 DNA sequence: TGTGCCAGTTTAGCGGGGGCCCGAAAGTCTGGGGCCAACGTCCTGACTTTC.

The chain links TRBV24-1 to TRBJ2-1, with D hard to call. CDR3 length: 14 residues. Germline-derived CDR1 and CDR2 are KGHDR and SFDVKD. Trimming left V 5 bases short and J 7 bases short, with 14 bases between. CDR3 protein: CATSGSQRGNEQFF. The CDR3 region has the DNA TGTGCCACCAGTGGTTCCCAGCGTGGGAATGAGCAGTTCTTC.